The clone carrying this T cell receptor beta chain was observed once. Its antigen remains unidentified. V lost 8 bases and J 9 bases, leaving 23 bases between the germline ends. CDR1 and CDR2 from the germline V gene are MGHDK and SYGVNS. The length of the CDR3 is 15 residues. The sample originates from a study of T cells in tumors after PD-1 blockade. Study-wide context: Patients received pembrolizumab 200 mg every 3 weeks or cemiplimab 350 mg every 2 weeks. Peripheral blood samples averaged roughly 40,000 unique clonotypes and some 100,000 templates.

Here immunoSEQ multiplex PCR was the method, and the copy in TCRdb shows in-frame clones only, minus some. The sample holds around 34,000 clones; 73% are singletons and the top ten take about two fifths. The study's findings and limits: About 40% of tumor TCR clonotypes were also found in blood.

The input for sequencing was PBMCs, taken after anti-PD-1 treatment. This clonotype originated in a human donor with basal cell carcinoma. V and J are TRBV25-1 and TRBJ2-1; D may be TRBD1 (6 bases). CDR3 sequence (DNA): TGTGCCAGCCGCCGATCGGTGGCAGGGGATGGTGAGCAGTTCTTC. As protein: CASRRSVAGDGEQFF.